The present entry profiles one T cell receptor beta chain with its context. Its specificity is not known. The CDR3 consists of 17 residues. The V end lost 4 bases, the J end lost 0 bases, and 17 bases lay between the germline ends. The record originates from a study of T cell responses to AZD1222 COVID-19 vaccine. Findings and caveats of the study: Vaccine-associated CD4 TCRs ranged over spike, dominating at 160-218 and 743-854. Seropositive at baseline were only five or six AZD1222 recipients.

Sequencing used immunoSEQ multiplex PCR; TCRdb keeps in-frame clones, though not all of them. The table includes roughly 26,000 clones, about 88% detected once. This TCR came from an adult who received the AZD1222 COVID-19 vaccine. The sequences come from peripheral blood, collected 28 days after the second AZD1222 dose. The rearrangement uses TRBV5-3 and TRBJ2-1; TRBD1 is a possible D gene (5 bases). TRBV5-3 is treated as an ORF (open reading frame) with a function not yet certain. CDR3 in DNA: TGTGCCAGAAGCCCTGAATCAAGGGGAAGCTCCTACAATGAGCAGTTCTTC. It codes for CARSPESRGSSYNEQFF.